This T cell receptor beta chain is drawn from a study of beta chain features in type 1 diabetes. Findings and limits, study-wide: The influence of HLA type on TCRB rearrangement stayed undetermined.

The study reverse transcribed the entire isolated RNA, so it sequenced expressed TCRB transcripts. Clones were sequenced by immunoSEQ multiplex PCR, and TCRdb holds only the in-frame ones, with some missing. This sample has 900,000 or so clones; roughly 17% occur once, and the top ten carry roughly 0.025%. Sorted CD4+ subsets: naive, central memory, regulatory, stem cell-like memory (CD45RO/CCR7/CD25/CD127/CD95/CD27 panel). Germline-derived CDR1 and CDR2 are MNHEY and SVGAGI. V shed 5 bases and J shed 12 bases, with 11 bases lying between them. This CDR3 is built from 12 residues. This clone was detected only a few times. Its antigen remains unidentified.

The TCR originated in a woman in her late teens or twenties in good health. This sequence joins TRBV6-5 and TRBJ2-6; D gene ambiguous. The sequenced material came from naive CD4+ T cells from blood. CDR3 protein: CASSEVGPVLTF. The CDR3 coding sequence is TGTGCCAGCAGTGAGGTAGGGCCCGTCCTGACTTTC.